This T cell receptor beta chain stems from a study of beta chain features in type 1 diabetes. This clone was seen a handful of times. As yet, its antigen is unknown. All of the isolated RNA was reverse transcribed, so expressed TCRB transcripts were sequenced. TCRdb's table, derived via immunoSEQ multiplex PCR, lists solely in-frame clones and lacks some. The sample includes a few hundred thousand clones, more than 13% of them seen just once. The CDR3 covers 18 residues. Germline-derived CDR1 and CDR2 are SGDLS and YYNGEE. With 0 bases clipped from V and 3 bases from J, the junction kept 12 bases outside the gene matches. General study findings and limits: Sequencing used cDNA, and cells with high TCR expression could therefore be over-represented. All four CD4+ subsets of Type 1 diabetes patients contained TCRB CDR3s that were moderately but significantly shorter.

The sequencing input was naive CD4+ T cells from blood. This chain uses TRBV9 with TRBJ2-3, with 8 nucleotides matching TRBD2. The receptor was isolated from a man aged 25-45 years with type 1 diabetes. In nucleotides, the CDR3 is TGTGCCAGCAGCGTAGCTACCCGGAGCGGGAGATGGACAGATACGCAGTATTTT. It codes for CASSVATRSGRWTDTQYF.